These 28 T cell receptor beta chains came from one sample sequenced in a study of blood T cell repertoires in COVID-19. The assay was immunoSEQ multiplex PCR, and TCRdb's table has in-frame clones only and misses some. The top ten hold around 5.4% of the sample, which has some 150,000 clones, 84% seen once. Sequenced: PBMCs or T cells enriched from blood (not recorded which). These receptors were taken from a woman in her forties or fifties who had been exposed to COVID-19.

The gene calls are TRBV29-1 and TRBJ1-2; D is possibly TRBD1 (5 bases). Trimming stripped 3 bases from V and 8 bases from J, with 10 bases between. Germline V gene sequence: CDR1 SQVTM, CDR2 ANQGSEA. The CDR3 runs to 11 residues. CDR3 in amino acids: CSVDAGYGYTF. The CDR3 nucleotides read TGCAGCGTTGACGCAGGGTACGGCTACACCTTC.

The CDR3 sequence is CASIPQGGNQPQHF. As DNA, the CDR3 is TGTGCCAGCATCCCACAGGGGGGTAATCAGCCCCAGCATTTT. The gene calls are TRBV2 and TRBJ1-5; 8 bases line up with TRBD1. V shed 7 bases, J shed 4 bases, and the junction held 6 bases outside the gene matches. This CDR3 comprises 14 residues. Germline V CDR1 and CDR2: SNHLY, FYNNEI.

This clone was seen a single time. The chain employs TRBV9 and TRBJ1-6, with TRBD1 matching over 9 bases. This CDR3 is built from 15 residues. Trimming took 0 bases from V and 6 from J; bases not matched to a gene: 1. In germline, CDR1 is SGDLS, CDR2 YYNGEE. In DNA form, the CDR3 reads TGTGCCAGCAGCGTAGAGGGACAGGGTAATTCACCCCTCCACTTT. It codes for CASSVEGQGNSPLHF. Variable domain in full (rest from reference TRBV9 and TRBJ1-6): DSGVTQTPKHLITATGQRVTLRCSPRSGDLSVYWYQQSLDQGLQFLIQYYNGEERAKGNILERFSAQQFPDLHSELNLSSLELGDSALYFCASSVEGQGNSPLHFGNGTRLTVT.

The chain recombines TRBV5-4 with TRBJ2-3; the match to TRBD2 covers 11 bases. Per germline, CDR1 SGHNT and CDR2 YYREEE (reference sequence). This CDR3 spans 15 amino acids. Losses at the gene ends were 3 bases for V and 2 bases for J; bases not matched to a gene: 2. CDR3 coding DNA: TGTGCCAGCAGCTCGGGACTAGCGGACACAGATACGCAGTATTTT. Translated: CASSSGLADTDTQYF. Full variable domain (remainder filled in from reference TRBV5-4 and TRBJ2-3): ETGVTQSPTHLIKTRGQQVTLRCSSQSGHNTVSWYQQALGQGPQFIFQYYREEENGRGNFPPRFSGLQFPNYSSELNVNALELDDSALYLCASSSGLADTDTQYFGPGTRLTVL.

Comments on this clone: Likely a read error: the CDR3 ends without its conserved phenylalanine or tryptophan. The DNA is left out, because the CDR3 cannot be placed on it with certainty; the CDR3 is given as TCRdb lists it. The V gene is TRBV12-5, the J gene TRBJ2-4; TRBD2, as called in the table, went unchecked against the DNA. CDR1 and CDR2 from the germline V gene are LGHNT and FRNRAP. The CDR3 length equals 12 residues, ends included. The CDR3: CASGLPRDSQVM.

The rearrangement joins TRBV5-1 to TRBJ2-5; D perhaps matches TRBD1 (8 bases). Germline CDR1 and CDR2: SGHRS and YFSETQ. The V gene lost 2 bases and the J gene lost 4 bases, with 15 bases spanning the gap. The CDR3 loop spans 15 amino acids. CDR3 sequence reads: CASSFATGEGETQYF. DNA of the CDR3: TGCGCCAGCAGCTTTGCGACAGGGGAGGGAGAGACCCAGTACTTC.

The chain is built from TRBV5-1 and TRBJ2-5; 9 bases are a match to TRBD1. The V gene's germline CDR1 is SGHRS and CDR2 YFSETQ. The CDR3 length is 15 residues. V lost 3 bases to trimming and J lost 3 bases; unmatched junction nucleotides: 6. This chain's CDR3 is CASSSGQGWEETQYF. CDR3 sequence (DNA): TGCGCCAGCAGCTCCGGACAGGGGTGGGAAGAGACCCAGTACTTC.

The chain joins TRBV9 to TRBJ1-1, with a possible D match to TRBD1 (6 bases). This CDR3 comprises 19 residues. The V end lost 0 bases, the J end lost 0 bases, and 21 bases lay between the germline ends. The germline V gene encodes CDR1 SGDLS and CDR2 YYNGEE. CDR3 in amino acids: CASSVGALPRTAMNTEAFF. In nucleotides, the CDR3 is TGTGCCAGCAGCGTAGGGGCCCTCCCTAGGACAGCTATGAACACTGAAGCTTTCTTT.

J is TRBJ2-7 and V is TRBV12-2; TRBD1, as called in the table, went unchecked against the DNA. TRBV12-2 is a recognized pseudogene. The CDR3 has 16 amino acids. CDR3 region: CASRLDYTGTVGEQYF. The CDR3, as DNA: TGTGCAAGTCGCTTAGACTATACCGGGACAGTCGGCGAGCAGTACTTC.

The chain combines TRBV5-5 with TRBJ1-2, with 8 bases fitting TRBD1. Germline V CDR1 and CDR2: SGHKS, YYEKEE (reference sequence). J was trimmed by 7 bases and V by 0 bases; bases with no gene match: 11. CDR3 length: 16 residues. The CDR3 bases are TGTGCCAGCAGCTTGGACTCAGGGGGCCATGGGTTTGGCTACACCTTC. Translated: CASSLDSGGHGFGYTF.

This clone was counted once. The chain links TRBV4-1 to TRBJ1-2; possible D gene TRBD1, 5 bases. CDR3 length: 13 residues. Looked up from germline, CDR1 is MGHRA and CDR2 is YSYEKL. V lost 4 bases to trimming and J lost 2 bases, with 8 bases between them. The CDR3 nucleotides are TGCGCCAGCAGCCCGACAGAAAACTATGGCTACACCTTC. Its protein product is CASSPTENYGYTF.

The DNA for the CDR3 is TGTGCCAGTAGTATCCCATGGCGGCCCCCTATGAACACTGAAGCTTTCTTT. It yields the protein CASSIPWRPPMNTEAFF. The rearrangement uses TRBV19 and TRBJ1-1; D gene unclear. The germline V gene has CDR1 LNHDA and CDR2 SQIVND (reference sequence). Trimming left V 3 bases short and J 0 bases short, with 17 bases between. CDR3 length: 17 amino acids. The variable domain in full, with the rest retrieved from reference TRBV19 and TRBJ1-1, is DGGITQSPKYLFRKEGQNVTLSCEQNLNHDAMYWYRQDPGQGLRLIYYSQIVNDFQKGDIAEGYSVSREKKESFPLTVTSAQKNPTAFYLCASSIPWRPPMNTEAFFGQGTRLTVV.

This sequence joins TRBV12-5 and TRBJ2-2; D might be TRBD2 (5 bases). V gave up 5 bases and J gave up 6 bases, with 16 bases separating them. The CDR3 covers 15 residues. Germline V CDR1 and CDR2: LGHNT, FRNRAP. CDR3 coding DNA: TGTGCTAGTGGTCTGGACTTTCATACGGCCGGGGAGCTGTTTTTT. This codes for CASGLDFHTAGELFF.

The chain recombines TRBV7-6 with TRBJ2-5; 8 bases line up with TRBD2. CDR3 length equals 13 residues. In germline, CDR1 is SGHVS, CDR2 FNYEAQ. J lost 9 bases, V lost 5 bases, and 8 bases had no gene match. The CDR3 is CASSAGLGMAQYF. CDR3 sequence (DNA): TGTGCCAGCAGCGCGGGACTAGGAATGGCCCAGTACTTC.

V gene TRBV6-5 combines with J gene TRBJ2-2; weak D call: TRBD1 (5 bases). Trimming stripped 6 bases from V and 5 bases from J, with 10 bases between. Germline lookup yields CDR1 MNHEY and CDR2 SVGAGI. The CDR3 length is 13 residues. The CDR3 nucleotides read TGTGCCAGCAGCAGGGATTGGACCGGGGAGCTGTTTTTT. Protein sequence: CASSRDWTGELFF.

CDR3 residues: CASTRGSGSGANVLTF. CDR3 nucleotide sequence: TGTGCCAGCACCCGGGGGTCGGGCTCTGGGGCCAACGTCCTGACTTTC. J is TRBJ2-6 and V is TRBV2; maybe TRBD2 (6 bases). Trimming stripped 7 bases from V and 0 bases from J, with 13 bases between. Germline V gene data show CDR1 as SNHLY and CDR2 as FYNNEI. The CDR3 totals 16 residues.

This clone appeared a few times. This rearrangement joins TRBV27 to TRBJ2-2; 9 nucleotides match TRBD2. The length of the CDR3 is 14 residues. Trimming at V came to 4 bases and at J to 7 bases, leaving 4 bases not matched to a gene. CDR1 and CDR2 (germline): MNHEY, SMNVEV (reference sequence). DNA of the CDR3: TGTGCCAGCAGTTGGGGACTAGCTGTCGGGGAGCTGTTTTTT. Its protein is CASSWGLAVGELFF.

J is TRBJ1-2 and V is TRBV12-3 or TRBV12-4; TRBD1 matches at 7 bases. This CDR3 comprises 13 residues. V lost 6 bases to trimming and J lost 4 bases; unmatched junction nucleotides: 5. CDR3: CASSRGQPYGYTF. The CDR3 DNA sequence: TGTGCCAGCAGCCGGGGACAGCCCTATGGCTACACCTTC.

A single count supports this clone. V usage is TRBV27 and J usage is TRBJ1-2, with a tentative D call TRBD1 (5 bases). CDR1 is MNHEY and CDR2 is SMNVEV in the germline V gene (reference sequence). The V gene lost 7 bases and the J gene lost 2 bases, with 11 bases spanning the gap. CDR3 length: 13 amino acids. The CDR3 DNA reads TGTGCCAGCACCCGGACACCCAACTATGGCTACACCTTC. It specifies CASTRTPNYGYTF.

The CDR3 coding sequence is TGCGCCAGCAGCCAAGGGGGGGATAGACAGCCTGAAGCTTTCTTT. This encodes CASSQGGDRQPEAFF. The genes are TRBV4-1 and TRBJ1-1; D may be TRBD1 (5 bases). The germline gives CDR1 MGHRA, CDR2 YSYEKL. CDR3 length equals 15 residues. V was cut by 1 base and J by 6 bases, with 15 bases left in between.

The chain combines TRBV3-1 (or the pseudogene TRBV3-2) with TRBJ1-3; no definite D call. Germline V gene sequence: CDR1 LGHDT, CDR2 YNNKEL (reference sequence). V gave up 4 bases and J gave up 0 bases, with 13 bases separating them. CDR3 size: 16 residues. The chain's CDR3 is CASSRPTTGSGNTIYF. The CDR3 nucleotides are TGTGCCAGCAGCCGACCGACAACCGGCTCTGGAAACACCATATATTTT.

The V call is TRBV7-9, the J call TRBJ2-3; 7 nucleotides agree with TRBD2. The CDR3 sequence is 16 residues long. V lost 1 base to trimming and J lost 4 bases; unmatched junction nucleotides: 8. CDR1 is SEHNR, CDR2 FQNEAQ, per germline (reference sequence). CDR3 sequence reads: CASSLEEGGPSDTQYF. In nucleotides, the CDR3 is TGTGCCAGCAGCTTAGAGGAGGGAGGGCCCTCAGATACGCAGTATTTT.

The J gene is TRBJ1-1, the V gene TRBV18, with TRBD1 identical over 7 bases. The V segment lost 4 bases and the J segment 8 bases; nucleotides outside the gene matches: 7. The CDR3 length is 13 residues. Germline-derived CDR1 and CDR2 are KGHSH and LQKENI. CDR3 bases: TGTGCCAGCTCACGAACAGGGGTGGCGGAAGCTTTCTTT. Protein product: CASSRTGVAEAFF.

V and J are TRBV6-2 or TRBV6-3 and TRBJ1-4, with D possibly being TRBD1 (6 bases). The CDR3 totals 15 residues. Germline-derived CDR1 and CDR2 are MNHEY and SVGEGT. The germline V and J ends were trimmed by 5 bases and 8 bases, with 18 bases remaining between them. The CDR3 coding sequence is TGTGCCAGCAGTCGATACAGGGAATCGGAGGAAAAACTGTTTTTT. As protein: CASSRYRESEEKLFF.

The chain uses TRBV6-5 and TRBJ1-2; 8 bases map to TRBD1. J lost 4 bases, V lost 9 bases, and 7 bases had no gene match. Germline V lookup: CDR1 MNHEY, CDR2 SVGAGI. The CDR3 loop spans 13 amino acids. DNA of the CDR3: TGTGCCAGTAGAACGACAGGGGTCTATGGCTACACCTTC. Its protein is CASRTTGVYGYTF.

V gene TRBV5-1 combines with J gene TRBJ1-4; 11 bases line up with TRBD1. The germline V gene encodes CDR1 SGHRS and CDR2 YFSETQ. The CDR3 consists of 14 residues. V shed 9 bases, J shed 5 bases, and the junction held 6 bases outside the gene matches. CDR3 sequence (DNA): TGCGCCACCGGGACAGGGGGACTAAATGAAAAACTGTTTTTT. Its protein product is CATGTGGLNEKLFF.

The chain carries TRBV19 and TRBJ1-4; 9 bases align to TRBD1. J lost 6 bases, V lost 5 bases, and 7 bases had no gene match. The CDR3 has 15 amino acids. Germline V gene lookup returns CDR1 LNHDA and CDR2 SQIVND (reference sequence). This CDR3 reads CASSVGTGQDEKLFF. The CDR3 DNA follows: TGTGCCAGTAGTGTCGGGACAGGGCAAGATGAAAAACTGTTTTTT.

V usage is TRBV5-1 and J usage is TRBJ2-7, with 10 bases that match TRBD1. V was clipped by 0 bases and J by 2 bases; unmatched bases: 8. The CDR3 is 17 residues long. Per germline, CDR1 SGHRS and CDR2 YFSETQ. The CDR3 region is CASSLVLRTGGTYEQYF. DNA for the CDR3: TGCGCCAGCAGCTTGGTCCTCCGGACAGGGGGGACCTACGAGCAGTACTTC.